This T cell receptor (beta chain) was captured by sequencing in a study of T-cell reconstitution after alpha-beta-depleted transplantation in children. It was with unique molecular identifiers that the TCRbeta library was prepared. From the PCR reads, TCRdb called clonotypes with MiXCR, one entry per CDR3 protein. The sample carries about 360,000 distinct CDR3 sequences, about 14% recorded once. The sequence derives from a human donor who donated a stem cell graft to a child with Fanconi anemia. Sequencing used PBMCs, obtained from the stem cell graft.

The CDR3 region is CASSPGIYSNQPQHF. The CDR3 DNA reads as TGTGCCAGCAGCCCTGGGATTTATAGCAATCAGCCCCAGCATTTT. The V gene is TRBV12-3 or TRBV12-4, the J gene TRBJ1-5; D ambiguous. This CDR3 has 15 residues. Trimming cost V 6 bases and J 0 bases, with 12 bases left between them.